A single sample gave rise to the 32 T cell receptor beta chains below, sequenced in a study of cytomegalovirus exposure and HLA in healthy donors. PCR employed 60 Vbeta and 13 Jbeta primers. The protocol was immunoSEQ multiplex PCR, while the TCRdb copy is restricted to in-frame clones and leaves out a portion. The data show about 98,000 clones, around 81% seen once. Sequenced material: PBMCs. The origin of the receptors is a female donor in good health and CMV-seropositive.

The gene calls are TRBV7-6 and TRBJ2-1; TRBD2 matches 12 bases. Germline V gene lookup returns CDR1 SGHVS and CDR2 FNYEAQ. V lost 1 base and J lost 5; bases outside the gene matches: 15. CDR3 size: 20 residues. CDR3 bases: TGTGCCAGCAGCTTAGGACCGTTTACTCTAGCGGGGGGGCCTCACAATGAGCAGTTCTTC. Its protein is CASSLGPFTLAGGPHNEQFF.

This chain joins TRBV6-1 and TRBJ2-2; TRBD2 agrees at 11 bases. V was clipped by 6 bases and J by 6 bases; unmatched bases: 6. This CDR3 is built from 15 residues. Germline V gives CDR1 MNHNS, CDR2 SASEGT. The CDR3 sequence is CASRTSGSRAGELFF. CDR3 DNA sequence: TGTGCCAGCAGAACTAGCGGGAGTCGGGCCGGGGAGCTGTTTTTT.

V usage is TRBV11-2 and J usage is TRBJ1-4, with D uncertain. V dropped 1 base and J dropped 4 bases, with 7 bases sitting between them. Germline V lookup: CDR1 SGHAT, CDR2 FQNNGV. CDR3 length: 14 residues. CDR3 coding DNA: TGTGCCAGCAGCTTAGCGAGTGGTAATGAAAAACTGTTTTTT. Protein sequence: CASSLASGNEKLFF.

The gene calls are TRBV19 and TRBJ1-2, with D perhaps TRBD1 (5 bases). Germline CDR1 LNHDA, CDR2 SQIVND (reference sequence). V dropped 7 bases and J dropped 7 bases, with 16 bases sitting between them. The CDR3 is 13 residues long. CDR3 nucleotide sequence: TGTGCCAGTATGGGCGGGACCCGCGGTGGCTACACCTTC. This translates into CASMGGTRGGYTF.

The CDR3 sequence is CASASTGELFF. The CDR3 DNA follows: TGTGCTAGTGCCTCCACCGGGGAGCTGTTTTTT. The rearrangement joins TRBV12-5 to TRBJ2-2; the D is unclear. Germline V gene sequence: CDR1 LGHNT, CDR2 FRNRAP. V was clipped by 7 bases and J by 4 bases, with 4 bases between them. The CDR3 loop spans 11 amino acids.

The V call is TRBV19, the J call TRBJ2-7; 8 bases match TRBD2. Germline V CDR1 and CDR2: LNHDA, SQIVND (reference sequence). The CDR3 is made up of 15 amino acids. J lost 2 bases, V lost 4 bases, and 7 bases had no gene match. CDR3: CASSTLAGSPYEQYF. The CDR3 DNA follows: TGTGCCAGTAGTACCTTAGCGGGATCACCCTACGAGCAGTACTTC.

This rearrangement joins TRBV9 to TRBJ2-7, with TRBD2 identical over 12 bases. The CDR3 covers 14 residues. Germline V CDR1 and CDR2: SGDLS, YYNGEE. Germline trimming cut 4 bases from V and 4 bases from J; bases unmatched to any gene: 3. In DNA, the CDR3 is TGTGCCAGCAGCCCGACTAGCGGGAGATACGAGCAGTACTTC. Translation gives CASSPTSGRYEQYF.

The CDR3 sequence is CASSLGQGRGNTEAFF. The CDR3 DNA follows: TGTGCCAGCAGTCTAGGACAGGGGCGGGGGAACACTGAAGCTTTCTTT. This chain joins TRBV28 and TRBJ1-1, with 9 bases lining up with TRBD1. Germline CDR1 is MDHEN and CDR2 is SYDVKM. The CDR3 sequence is 16 residues long. The junction had 8 bases not matched to a gene; V was cut back by 5 bases and J by 1 base.

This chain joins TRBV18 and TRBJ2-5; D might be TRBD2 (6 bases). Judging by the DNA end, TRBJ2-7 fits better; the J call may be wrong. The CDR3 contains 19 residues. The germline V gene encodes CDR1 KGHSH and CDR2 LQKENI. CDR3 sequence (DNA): TGTGCCAGCTCACCGGTGTCCGCGAGTCGGGCGGGACGAGGCTACGAGCAGTACTTC. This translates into CASSPVSASRAGRGYEQYF.

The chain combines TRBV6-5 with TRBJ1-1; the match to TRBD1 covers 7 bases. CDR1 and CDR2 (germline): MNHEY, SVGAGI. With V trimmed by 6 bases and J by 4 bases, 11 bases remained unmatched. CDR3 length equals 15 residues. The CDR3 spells CASRRPGQVSTEAFF. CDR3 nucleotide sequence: TGTGCCAGCAGACGTCCCGGACAGGTGAGCACTGAAGCTTTCTTT.

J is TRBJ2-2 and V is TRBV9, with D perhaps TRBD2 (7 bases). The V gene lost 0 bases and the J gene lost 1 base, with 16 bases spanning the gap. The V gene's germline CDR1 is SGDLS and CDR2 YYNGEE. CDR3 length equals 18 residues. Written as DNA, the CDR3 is TGTGCCAGCAGCGTAGTTGGGGGGGCTACAGTGAACACCGGGGAGCTGTTTTTT. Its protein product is CASSVVGGATVNTGELFF.

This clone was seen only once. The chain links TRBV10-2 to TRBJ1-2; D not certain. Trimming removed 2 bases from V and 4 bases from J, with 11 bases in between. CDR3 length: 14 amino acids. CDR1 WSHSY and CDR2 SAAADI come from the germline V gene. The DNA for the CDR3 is TGCGCCAGCAGTGAGAGGAACAGCTTCTATGGCTACACCTTC. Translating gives CASSERNSFYGYTF.

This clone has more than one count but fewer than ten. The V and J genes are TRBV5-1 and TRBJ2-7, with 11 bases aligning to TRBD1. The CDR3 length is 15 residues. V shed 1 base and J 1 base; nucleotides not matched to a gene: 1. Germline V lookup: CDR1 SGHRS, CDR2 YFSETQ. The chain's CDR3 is CASSLRDRGSYEQYF. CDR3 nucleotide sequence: TGCGCCAGCAGCTTGAGGGACAGGGGGTCCTACGAGCAGTACTTC.

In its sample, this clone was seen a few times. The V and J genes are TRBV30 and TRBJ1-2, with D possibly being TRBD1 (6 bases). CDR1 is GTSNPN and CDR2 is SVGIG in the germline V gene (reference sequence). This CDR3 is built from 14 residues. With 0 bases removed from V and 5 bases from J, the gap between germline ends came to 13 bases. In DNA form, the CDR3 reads TGTGCCTGGAGTGTACTACCAGGGGTATATGGCTACACCTTC. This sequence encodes CAWSVLPGVYGYTF.

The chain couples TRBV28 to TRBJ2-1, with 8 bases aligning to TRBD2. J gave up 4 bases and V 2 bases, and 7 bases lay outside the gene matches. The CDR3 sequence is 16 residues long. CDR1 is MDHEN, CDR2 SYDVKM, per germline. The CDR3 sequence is CASSLAASGPYNEQFF. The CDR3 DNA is TGTGCCAGCAGTTTAGCGGCTAGCGGGCCGTACAATGAGCAGTTCTTC.

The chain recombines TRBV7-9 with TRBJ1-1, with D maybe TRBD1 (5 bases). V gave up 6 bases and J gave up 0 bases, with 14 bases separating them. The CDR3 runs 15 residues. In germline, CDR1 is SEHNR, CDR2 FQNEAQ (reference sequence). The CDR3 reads CASRAKQEMNTEAFF. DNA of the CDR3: TGTGCCAGCAGGGCAAAACAGGAGATGAACACTGAAGCTTTCTTT. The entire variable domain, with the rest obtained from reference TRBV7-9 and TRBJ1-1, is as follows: DTGVSQNPRHKITKRGQNVTFRCDPISEHNRLYWYRQTLGQGPEFLTYFQNEAQLEKSRLLSDRFSAERPKGSFSTLEIQRTEQGDSAMYLCASRAKQEMNTEAFFGQGTRLTVV.

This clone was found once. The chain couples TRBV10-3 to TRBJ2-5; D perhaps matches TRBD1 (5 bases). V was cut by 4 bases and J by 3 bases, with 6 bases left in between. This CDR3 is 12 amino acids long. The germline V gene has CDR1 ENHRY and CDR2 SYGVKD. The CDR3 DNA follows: TGTGCCATCAGTGCCAGGGAAGAGACCCAGTACTTC. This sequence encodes CAISAREETQYF.

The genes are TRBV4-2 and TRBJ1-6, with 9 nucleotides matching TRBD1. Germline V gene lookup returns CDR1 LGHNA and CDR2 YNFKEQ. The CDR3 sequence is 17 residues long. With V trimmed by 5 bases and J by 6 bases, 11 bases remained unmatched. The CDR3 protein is CASSLDPGQGPNSPLHF. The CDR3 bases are TGTGCCAGCAGCTTGGACCCGGGACAGGGACCTAATTCACCCCTCCACTTT.

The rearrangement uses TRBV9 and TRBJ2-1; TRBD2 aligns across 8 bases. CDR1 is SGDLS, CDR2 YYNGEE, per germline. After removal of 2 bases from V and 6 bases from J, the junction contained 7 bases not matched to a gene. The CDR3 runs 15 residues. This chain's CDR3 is CASSVSGTGGNEQFF. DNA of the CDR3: TGTGCCAGCAGCGTTAGCGGGACCGGGGGCAATGAGCAGTTCTTC.

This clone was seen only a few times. CDR3 in amino acids: CASSLTGLIHEQFF. CDR3 coding DNA: TGTGCCAGCAGCTTAACGGGACTAATCCATGAGCAGTTCTTC. This chain connects TRBV7-3 to TRBJ2-1; TRBD2 agrees at 7 bases. V lost 0 bases and J lost 8; bases outside the gene matches: 4. The CDR3 is 14 amino acids. Germline V gives CDR1 SGHTA, CDR2 FQGTGA.

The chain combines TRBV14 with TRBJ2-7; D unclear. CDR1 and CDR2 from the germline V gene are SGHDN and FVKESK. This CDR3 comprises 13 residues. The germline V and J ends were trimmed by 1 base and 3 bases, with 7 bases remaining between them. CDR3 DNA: TGTGCCAGCAGCCAAGTCTTCTTCTACGAGCAGTACTTC. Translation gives CASSQVFFYEQYF.

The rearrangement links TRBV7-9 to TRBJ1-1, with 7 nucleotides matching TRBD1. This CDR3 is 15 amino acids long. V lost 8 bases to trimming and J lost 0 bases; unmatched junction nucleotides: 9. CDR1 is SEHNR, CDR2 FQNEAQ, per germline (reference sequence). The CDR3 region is CASGATGKLNTEAFF. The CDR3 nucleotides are TGTGCCAGCGGGGCGACAGGGAAACTGAACACTGAAGCTTTCTTT.

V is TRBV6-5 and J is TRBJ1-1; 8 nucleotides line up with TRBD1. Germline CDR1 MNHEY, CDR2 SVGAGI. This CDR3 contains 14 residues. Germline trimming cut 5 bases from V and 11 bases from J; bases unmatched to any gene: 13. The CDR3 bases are TGTGCCAGCAGTAAAGGACAGGGTAGGTGGGCGGCTTTCTTT. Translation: CASSKGQGRWAAFF.

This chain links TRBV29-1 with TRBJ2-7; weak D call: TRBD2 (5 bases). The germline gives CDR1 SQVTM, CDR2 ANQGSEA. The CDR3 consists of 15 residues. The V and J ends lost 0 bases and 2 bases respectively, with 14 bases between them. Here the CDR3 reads CSVEDPRESPYEQYF. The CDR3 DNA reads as TGCAGCGTTGAAGATCCGAGGGAGTCCCCCTACGAGCAGTACTTC.

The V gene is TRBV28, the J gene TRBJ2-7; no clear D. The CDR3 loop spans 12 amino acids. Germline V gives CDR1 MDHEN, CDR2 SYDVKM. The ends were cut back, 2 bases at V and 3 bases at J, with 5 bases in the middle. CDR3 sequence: CASSLVSYEQYF. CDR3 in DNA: TGTGCCAGCAGTTTAGTTAGCTACGAGCAGTACTTC.

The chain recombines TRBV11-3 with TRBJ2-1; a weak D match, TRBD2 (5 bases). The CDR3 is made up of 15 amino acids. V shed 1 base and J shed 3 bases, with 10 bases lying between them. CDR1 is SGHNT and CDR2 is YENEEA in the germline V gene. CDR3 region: CASSLVPSFYNEQFF. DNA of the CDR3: TGTGCCAGCAGCTTAGTACCTAGCTTCTACAATGAGCAGTTCTTC.

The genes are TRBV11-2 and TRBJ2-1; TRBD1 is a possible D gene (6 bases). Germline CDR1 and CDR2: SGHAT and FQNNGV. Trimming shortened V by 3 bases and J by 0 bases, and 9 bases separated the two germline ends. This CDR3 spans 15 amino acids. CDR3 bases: TGTGCCAGCAGCTTGAGGACAGTCTCCTACAATGAGCAGTTCTTC. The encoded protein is CASSLRTVSYNEQFF.

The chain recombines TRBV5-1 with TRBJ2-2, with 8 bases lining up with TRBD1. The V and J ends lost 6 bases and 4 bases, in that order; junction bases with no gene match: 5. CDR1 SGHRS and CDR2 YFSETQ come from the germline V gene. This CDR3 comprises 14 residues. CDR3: CASTTRGLTGELFF. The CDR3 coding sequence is TGCGCCAGCACGACCAGGGGGCTCACCGGGGAGCTGTTTTTT.

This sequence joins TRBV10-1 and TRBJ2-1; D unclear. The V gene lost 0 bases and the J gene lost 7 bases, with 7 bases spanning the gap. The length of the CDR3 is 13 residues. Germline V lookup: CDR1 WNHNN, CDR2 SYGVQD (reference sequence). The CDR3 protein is CASSESELNEQFF. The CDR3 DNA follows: TGCGCCAGCAGTGAGTCGGAGCTTAATGAGCAGTTCTTC.

CDR3 in DNA: TGTGCCAGCAGTTCCAACAGGGGGAGGCTTTACGAGCAGTACTTC. Translation: CASSSNRGRLYEQYF. The genes are TRBV28 and TRBJ2-7, with 8 bases lining up with TRBD1. Germline V gene data show CDR1 as MDHEN and CDR2 as SYDVKM. V dropped 4 bases and J dropped 4; count of bases not matched to a gene: 9. CDR3 length: 15 residues.

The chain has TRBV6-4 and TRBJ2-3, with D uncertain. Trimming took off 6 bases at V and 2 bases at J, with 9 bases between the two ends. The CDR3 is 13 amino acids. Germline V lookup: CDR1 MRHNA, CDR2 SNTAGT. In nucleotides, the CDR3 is TGTGCCAGCAGCCTGGCGGTCACAGATACGCAGTATTTT. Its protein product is CASSLAVTDTQYF.

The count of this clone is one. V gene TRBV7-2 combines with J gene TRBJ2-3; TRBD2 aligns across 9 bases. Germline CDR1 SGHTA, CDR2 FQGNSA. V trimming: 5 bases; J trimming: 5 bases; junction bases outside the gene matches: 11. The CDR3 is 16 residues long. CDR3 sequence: CASSRNPAGGLDTQYF. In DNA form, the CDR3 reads TGTGCCAGCAGCCGCAATCCGGCGGGGGGGCTAGATACGCAGTATTTT.